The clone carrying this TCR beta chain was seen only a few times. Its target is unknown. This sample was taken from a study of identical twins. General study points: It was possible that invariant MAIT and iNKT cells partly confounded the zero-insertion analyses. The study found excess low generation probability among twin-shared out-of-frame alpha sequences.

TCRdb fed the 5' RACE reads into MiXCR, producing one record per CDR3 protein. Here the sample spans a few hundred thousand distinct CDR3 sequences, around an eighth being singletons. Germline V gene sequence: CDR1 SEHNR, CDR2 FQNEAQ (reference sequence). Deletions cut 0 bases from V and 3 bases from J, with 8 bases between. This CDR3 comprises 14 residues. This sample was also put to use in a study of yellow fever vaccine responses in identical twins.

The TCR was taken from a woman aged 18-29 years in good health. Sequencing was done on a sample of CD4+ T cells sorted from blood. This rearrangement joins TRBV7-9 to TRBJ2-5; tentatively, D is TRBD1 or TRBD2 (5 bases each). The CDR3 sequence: CASSLAQGEETQYF. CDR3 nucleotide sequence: TGTGCCAGCAGCTTAGCGCAGGGAGAAGAGACCCAGTACTTC.